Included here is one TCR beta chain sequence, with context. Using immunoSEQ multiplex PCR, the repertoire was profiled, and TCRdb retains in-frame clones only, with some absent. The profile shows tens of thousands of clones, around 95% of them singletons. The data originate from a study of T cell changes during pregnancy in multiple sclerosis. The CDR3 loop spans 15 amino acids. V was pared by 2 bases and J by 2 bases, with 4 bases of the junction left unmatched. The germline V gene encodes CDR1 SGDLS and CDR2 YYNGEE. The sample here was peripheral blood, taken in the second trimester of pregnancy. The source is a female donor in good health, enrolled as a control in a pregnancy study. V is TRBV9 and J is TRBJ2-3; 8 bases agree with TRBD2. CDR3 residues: CASSVGAGATDTQYF. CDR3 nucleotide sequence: TGTGCCAGCAGCGTTGGAGCGGGGGCCACAGATACGCAGTATTTT.